This T cell receptor (beta chain) was obtained from a study of cytotoxic CD8 clonotypes in ibrutinib-treated CLL. Using immunoSEQ multiplex PCR, the repertoire was profiled, and TCRdb retains in-frame clones only, with some absent. The sample has approximately 24,000 clones; approximately 67% are singletons. This clone was recorded a few times. The germline V and J ends were trimmed by 0 bases and 6 bases, with 11 bases remaining between them. The CDR3 has 15 residues. Germline V gene lookup returns CDR1 SGHTA and CDR2 FQGNSA. The source of this sequence is a human donor with chronic lymphocytic leukemia. The sample here was PBMCs, taken at disease progression, from a patient treated with ibrutinib. The chain links TRBV7-2 to TRBJ2-2; D could derive from TRBD1 or TRBD2 (5 bases each). CDR3 bases: TGTGCCAGCAGCTTAGCGGGGGTGGGAGCCGGGGAGCTGTTTTTT. Protein sequence: CASSLAGVGAGELFF.